This TCR beta chain was profiled in a study of CD8 T cells in ankylosing spondylitis. The study, taken as a whole, reports: Blood of patients with ankylosing spondylitis appeared to be characterized by a TCR beta motif of about 8 highly homologous variants.

Quantitative 5'-RACE with molecular barcodes generated TCR beta libraries. MiXCR was run by TCRdb on the 5' RACE reads, yielding one entry per CDR3 protein. Of 500,000 or so distinct CDR3 sequences in the sample, approximately 5.3% were seen once. This clonotype showed up many times. The antigen is unknown. J lost 4 bases, V lost 4 bases, and 11 bases had no gene match. The CDR3 contains 16 residues. The germline V gene encodes CDR1 SGHVS and CDR2 FNYEAQ. This sequence was found in a male donor with ankylosing spondylitis. The rearrangement joins TRBV7-6 to TRBJ2-7; 9 bases align to TRBD1. Material for sequencing was blood, either unsorted or a sorted T cell fraction (not recorded which). For the CDR3, the DNA is TGTGCCAGCAGCTCACAACCGGGACAGGGAAGTTACGAGCAGTACTTC. Translation: CASSSQPGQGSYEQYF.